The T cell receptor (beta chain) under discussion was sequenced for a study of PD-1 blockade in mismatch repair-deficient tumors. Broader study findings: Rapid post-treatment expansion, then contraction, generally preceding radiologic response, marked tumor-resident clones.

Only in-frame clones appear in the TCRdb table, and some are missing; sequencing was by immunoSEQ multiplex PCR. The sample has around 30,000 clones, about 85% seen once; the top ten hold about 3.4%. The germline CDR1 and CDR2 sequences are SQVTM and ANQGSEA. CDR3 size: 19 residues. V was pared by 7 bases and J by 9 bases, with 21 bases of the junction left unmatched. In this sample, this clone turned up once. As yet, its antigen is unknown. The TCR originated in an adult with mismatch repair-deficient cancer. Sequencing was performed on PBMCs, taken roughly 6 weeks after starting pembrolizumab. The rearrangement joins TRBV29-1 to TRBJ2-1, with 16 bases identical to TRBD2. In nucleotides, the CDR3 is TGCAGCGCTTTCGGACAGCCTGGGACTAGCGGGAGGGCCCTGATTGAGCAGTTCTTC. Amino acid sequence: CSAFGQPGTSGRALIEQFF.